This TCR beta chain was documented in a study of type 1 and type 2 diabetes patients. In the study overall: Donors were type 1 diabetes, type 2 diabetes, or nondiabetic controls.

Other autoimmune diseases and infections within the past four weeks excluded donors. Roughly 10 milliliters of peripheral blood were drawn from each donor. Trimming took off 7 bases at V and 7 bases at J, with 16 bases between the two ends. The CDR3 consists of 13 residues. Germline values: CDR1 SNHLY, CDR2 FYNNEI. Study-wide results and limits: Some T1D-only expanded clones might appear in more T2D or control samples.

This clonotype was recorded at least ten times. No antigen is known for it. Genomic DNA was the PCR template. A primer set of 30 forward and 13 reverse primers amplified the CDR3. A single record per CDR3 protein comes from TCRdb applying MiXCR to the multiplex PCR reads. Of around 300,000 distinct CDR3 sequences detected, around 50% appear once; the ten largest clones hold around 13%. This sequence originates from a young man with type 2 diabetes. The sample comprised peripheral blood mononuclear cells (PBMCs). The chain joins TRBV2 to TRBJ2-5, with D possibly matching TRBD2 (5 bases). CDR3 sequence reads: CASMGDYSGTQYF. CDR3 nucleotide sequence: TGTGCCAGCATGGGAGACTACTCCGGGACCCAGTACTTC.